What follows are 29 T cell receptor beta chains derived from one specimen sequenced in a study of cytomegalovirus exposure and HLA in healthy donors. The PCR had 60 Vbeta and 13 Jbeta primers. This table comes from immunoSEQ multiplex PCR, and its TCRdb copy is limited to in-frame clones, with some not included. The specimen's table records approximately 150,000 clones. Sequencing was carried out using PBMCs. The receptor source for this set is a woman between 40 and 50 years old in good health and CMV-seronegative.

CDR3 in amino acids: CSVALPSEAFF. In DNA, the CDR3 is TGCAGCGTCGCTCTCCCCAGTGAAGCTTTCTTT. The chain links TRBV29-1 to TRBJ1-1; unclear D gene. V was shortened by 6 bases and J by 7 bases, with 12 bases between the two germline ends. The CDR3 sequence is 11 residues long. Germline V gene lookup returns CDR1 SQVTM and CDR2 ANQGSEA.

This sequence joins TRBV6-5 and TRBJ1-4; 8 positions match TRBD1. Germline values: CDR1 MNHEY, CDR2 SVGAGI. V shed 6 bases, J shed 7 bases, and the junction held 7 bases outside the gene matches. The CDR3 has 14 residues. The CDR3 loop reads CASRGQGLAEKLFF. For the CDR3, the DNA is TGTGCCAGCAGAGGACAGGGTCTCGCTGAAAAACTGTTTTTT.

The chain recombines TRBV18 with TRBJ1-2; D is uncertain. V lost 3 bases, J lost 3 bases, and 14 bases lay in between. There are 15 residues in the CDR3. The germline CDR1 and CDR2 sequences are KGHSH and LQKENI. The CDR3 DNA is TGTGCCAGCTCACCCTTACTACAAGCCTACTATGGCTACACCTTC. Translated, it gives CASSPLLQAYYGYTF.

V is TRBV19 and J is TRBJ2-3; the match to TRBD2 covers 10 bases. This CDR3 is built from 17 residues. The trim removed 2 bases at V and 9 bases at J, leaving 14 bases unmatched. Germline V lookup: CDR1 LNHDA, CDR2 SQIVND (reference sequence). The CDR3 sequence is CASSIRISGGGIRTQYF. The DNA of the CDR3 is TGTGCCAGTAGTATAAGGATCAGCGGGGGGGGCATCCGGACGCAGTATTTT.

V gene TRBV10-3 combines with J gene TRBJ2-4, with a weak D call TRBD1 (6 bases). The CDR3 consists of 15 residues. Trimming shortened V by 5 bases and J by 3 bases, and 14 bases separated the two germline ends. The V gene's germline CDR1 is ENHRY and CDR2 SYGVKD. CDR3 region: CAISLDSGDKNIQYF. The DNA for the CDR3 is TGTGCCATCAGTCTGGACAGCGGAGACAAAAACATTCAGTACTTC.

The rearrangement links TRBV5-1 to TRBJ2-5, with unresolved D. This CDR3 contains 13 residues. Trimming stripped 4 bases from V and 1 base from J, with 8 bases between. Germline-derived CDR1 and CDR2 are SGHRS and YFSETQ. The CDR3 nucleotides read TGCGCCAGCAGCCCACCTATCCAAGAGACCCAGTACTTC. This gives the protein CASSPPIQETQYF.

The J gene is TRBJ2-1, the V gene TRBV9; 7 nucleotides match TRBD2. CDR1 SGDLS and CDR2 YYNGEE come from the germline V gene. J was trimmed by 7 bases and V by 2 bases; bases with no gene match: 9. The CDR3 contains 15 residues. CDR3 in DNA: TGTGCCAGCAGCGTTGGACTAGTCCGTGGAAATGAGCAGTTCTTC. This translates into CASSVGLVRGNEQFF.

The CDR3 sequence is CASSLSHRGGQPQHF. In DNA, the CDR3 is TGTGCCAGCAGCTTAAGCCACAGGGGAGGACAGCCCCAGCATTTT. J is TRBJ1-5 and V is TRBV7-2, with TRBD1 matching over 7 bases. Trimming took 2 bases from V and 7 from J; bases not matched to a gene: 8. This CDR3 is built from 15 residues. Germline V gene sequence: CDR1 SGHTA, CDR2 FQGNSA.

In the case of this clone: Its ends do not fully match the called genes, so a read error is possible. J is TRBJ2-3 and V is TRBV10-2; unclear D gene. This CDR3 spans 15 amino acids. Germline-derived CDR1 and CDR2 are WSHSY and SAAADI. CDR3 nucleotides: TGCGCCAGCACTGAGGCAATCACTGGCACAGATACGCAGTATTTT. Residues: CASTEAITGTDTQYF.

This rearrangement joins TRBV11-1 to TRBJ1-2, with D perhaps TRBD1 (5 bases). Germline CDR1 and CDR2: SGHAT and FQDESV (reference sequence). This CDR3 is built from 13 residues. V was clipped by 5 bases and J by 2 bases, with 9 bases between them. The CDR3 loop is CASSPYRNYGYTF. The CDR3 DNA sequence: TGTGCCAGCAGCCCATACAGGAACTATGGCTACACCTTC.

The chain joins TRBV15 to TRBJ2-1; weak D call: TRBD1 (6 bases). This CDR3 comprises 16 residues. CDR1 and CDR2 (germline): LNHNV, YYDKDF (reference sequence). Trimming left V 0 bases short and J 4 bases short, with 13 bases between. CDR3 DNA: TGTGCCACCAGCAGAGATCGACAGGAGTTTTACAATGAGCAGTTCTTC. Its protein product is CATSRDRQEFYNEQFF.

This rearrangement joins TRBV7-2 to TRBJ2-3; TRBD1 is a possible D gene (5 bases). Deletions cut 0 bases from V and 4 bases from J, with 14 bases between. This CDR3 is built from 16 residues. Germline CDR1 and CDR2: SGHTA and FQGNSA. The CDR3: CASSLAGQPRPDTQYF. The CDR3 coding sequence is TGTGCCAGCAGCTTAGCGGGGCAGCCCCGTCCAGATACGCAGTATTTT.

The chain combines TRBV6-1 with TRBJ1-2; D is perhaps TRBD1 (6 bases). V lost 2 bases and J 4 bases, leaving 11 bases between the germline ends. The CDR3 runs to 14 residues. Germline values: CDR1 MNHNS, CDR2 SASEGT. This CDR3 is CASSEYQGSYGYTF. CDR3 bases: TGTGCCAGCAGTGAATATCAGGGGTCCTATGGCTACACCTTC.

V usage is TRBV6-5 and J usage is TRBJ1-1; D call uncertain. The length of the CDR3 is 16 residues. Trimming took 2 bases from V and 0 from J, leaving 13 bases between them. Germline loops: CDR1 MNHEY, CDR2 SVGAGI. CDR3 coding DNA: TGTGCCAGCAGTTACCGGTCGAGGTCCATGAACACTGAAGCTTTCTTT. Translating it yields CASSYRSRSMNTEAFF.

For this clone: Within the sample, other DNA sequences also encode this same CDR3. V gene TRBV5-1 combines with J gene TRBJ1-1; 8 nucleotides match TRBD1. The CDR3 totals 14 residues. Looked up from germline, CDR1 is SGHRS and CDR2 is YFSETQ. Trimming removed 1 base from V and 1 base from J; junction bases left unmatched: 0. CDR3 bases: TGCGCCAGCAGCTTGACAGGGGGGAACACTGAAGCTTTCTTT. This sequence encodes CASSLTGGNTEAFF.

V usage is TRBV6-5 and J usage is TRBJ1-5; unclear D gene. This CDR3 comprises 15 residues. CDR1 is MNHEY, CDR2 SVGAGI, per germline. With 0 bases removed from V and 1 base from J, the gap between germline ends came to 7 bases. The CDR3 reads CASSYSRRSNQPQHF. The CDR3 DNA sequence: TGTGCCAGCAGTTACTCTCGGCGGAGCAATCAGCCCCAGCATTTT.

The chain couples TRBV28 to TRBJ1-3; 12 nucleotides line up with TRBD1. In germline, CDR1 is MDHEN, CDR2 SYDVKM. CDR3 size: 16 residues. J lost 1 base, V lost 6 bases, and 4 bases had no gene match. DNA for the CDR3: TGTGCCAGCAGAGGGGGACAGGGGGCTTCTGGAAACACCATATATTTT. Its protein is CASRGGQGASGNTIYF. The whole variable domain, filled in from reference TRBV28 and TRBJ1-3, reads DVKVTQSSRYLVKRTGEKVFLECVQDMDHENMFWYRQDPGLGLRLIYFSYDVKMKEKGDIPEGYSVSREKKERFSLILESASTNQTSMYLCASRGGQGASGNTIYFGEGSWLTVV.

The chain recombines TRBV9 with TRBJ2-5; D not resolved. CDR1 and CDR2 from the germline V gene are SGDLS and YYNGEE. The CDR3 spans 13 residues. The germline V and J ends were trimmed by 2 bases and 2 bases, with 7 bases remaining between them. CDR3 protein: CASSVGPQETQYF. DNA of the CDR3: TGTGCCAGCAGCGTTGGGCCGCAAGAGACCCAGTACTTC. Filled out from reference TRBV9 and TRBJ2-5, the complete variable domain reads DSGVTQTPKHLITATGQRVTLRCSPRSGDLSVYWYQQSLDQGLQFLIQYYNGEERAKGNILERFSAQQFPDLHSELNLSSLELGDSALYFCASSVGPQETQYFGPGTRLLVL.

This rearrangement joins TRBV11-1 to TRBJ2-5, with 7 bases identical to TRBD2. Germline CDR1 is SGHAT and CDR2 is FQDESV (reference sequence). This CDR3 comprises 14 residues. J gave up 4 bases and V 5 bases, and 7 bases lay outside the gene matches. The CDR3 region has the DNA TGTGCCAGCAGCACCCAGGGAGGGTCAGAGACCCAGTACTTC. Translated, it gives CASSTQGGSETQYF. Using reference TRBV11-1 and TRBJ2-5 for the parts outside the CDR3, the full variable domain is EAEVAQSPRYKITEKSQAVAFWCDPISGHATLYWYRQILGQGPELLVQFQDESVVDDSQLPKDRFSAERLKGVDSTLKIQPAELGDSAMYLCASSTQGGSETQYFGPGTRLLVL.

The chain is built from TRBV19 and TRBJ1-5, with 9 nucleotides matching TRBD1. V lost 4 bases and J lost 5; bases outside the gene matches: 3. The CDR3 is 14 amino acids. Germline V gives CDR1 LNHDA, CDR2 SQIVND (reference sequence). This chain's CDR3 is CASSTRDRDQPQHF. CDR3 nucleotide sequence: TGTGCCAGTAGTACCCGGGACAGGGATCAGCCCCAGCATTTT.

The CDR3 is CASSFLDTGELFF. CDR3 coding DNA: TGCGCCAGCAGCTTCCTCGACACCGGGGAGCTGTTTTTT. This rearrangement joins TRBV4-3 to TRBJ2-2; D call uncertain. The length of the CDR3 is 13 residues. CDR1 LGHNA and CDR2 YSLEER come from the germline V gene. The germline V and J ends were trimmed by 5 bases and 3 bases, with 7 bases remaining between them.

The V and J genes are TRBV5-6 and TRBJ2-6, with TRBD1 identical over 9 bases. The germline gives CDR1 SGHDT, CDR2 YYEEEE. With V trimmed by 6 bases and J by 2 bases, 9 bases remained unmatched. This CDR3 has 17 residues. CDR3 sequence: CASTFGTGTPGANVLTF. The CDR3 DNA follows: TGTGCCAGCACCTTCGGGACAGGGACTCCTGGGGCCAACGTCCTGACTTTC.

The chain combines TRBV7-9 with TRBJ2-1; 7 bases map to TRBD2. Unmatched junction bases numbered 5, after V lost 3 bases and J lost 3 bases. The CDR3 is made up of 15 amino acids. Germline CDR1 is SEHNR and CDR2 is FQNEAQ (reference sequence). The CDR3 sequence is CASSFGAGSYNEQFF. In DNA form, the CDR3 reads TGTGCCAGCAGCTTCGGAGCGGGGAGCTACAATGAGCAGTTCTTC.

V is TRBV11-2 and J is TRBJ2-1, with 9 positions matching TRBD2. Germline-derived CDR1 and CDR2 are SGHAT and FQNNGV. V lost 2 bases and J lost 8; bases outside the gene matches: 13. The CDR3 is 17 residues long. The CDR3 loop is CASSLLLAGKILDEQFF. As DNA, the CDR3 is TGTGCCAGCAGCTTACTTCTAGCGGGGAAAATTTTGGATGAGCAGTTCTTC. Full variable domain (rest looked up from reference TRBV11-2 and TRBJ2-1): EAGVAQSPRYKIIEKRQSVAFWCNPISGHATLYWYQQILGQGPKLLIQFQNNGVVDDSQLPKDRFSAERLKGVDSTLKIQPAKLEDSAVYLCASSLLLAGKILDEQFFGPGTRLTVL.

The chain has TRBV5-4 and TRBJ1-6; 7 positions agree with TRBD1. Germline V lookup: CDR1 SGHNT, CDR2 YYREEE (reference sequence). V shed 1 base, J shed 7 bases, and the junction held 11 bases outside the gene matches. The CDR3 covers 17 residues. The CDR3 sequence is CASSLKLATGSNSPLHF. The CDR3 nucleotides read TGTGCCAGCAGCTTGAAATTGGCGACAGGGAGCAATTCACCCCTCCACTTT.

The CDR3 loop reads CASSQGLYEQYF. CDR3 DNA sequence: TGTGCCAGCAGCCAGGGACTTTACGAGCAGTACTTC. V gene TRBV7-6 combines with J gene TRBJ2-5, with D possibly TRBD2 on 6 matching bases. The DNA end favors TRBJ2-7, so the J call may be wrong. Germline assignment: CDR1 SGHVS and CDR2 FNYEAQ. There are 12 residues in the CDR3.

The gene calls are TRBV5-1 and TRBJ2-1, with 8 bases fitting TRBD1. The CDR3 has 15 residues. Germline V gene lookup returns CDR1 SGHRS and CDR2 YFSETQ. With 5 bases clipped from V and 4 bases from J, the junction kept 8 bases outside the gene matches. The CDR3 protein is CASRLQGAIYNEQFF. The CDR3, as DNA: TGCGCCAGCAGACTCCAGGGGGCAATTTACAATGAGCAGTTCTTC.

This chain uses TRBV7-2 with TRBJ2-7; 10 nucleotides agree with TRBD1. This CDR3 has 16 residues. Looked up from germline, CDR1 is SGHTA and CDR2 is FQGNSA. J lost 6 bases, V lost 2 bases, and 10 bases had no gene match. The CDR3, as DNA: TGTGCCAGCAGCTTAATGAGGGGGACAGGGGTTAGCGAGCAGTACTTC. This codes for CASSLMRGTGVSEQYF.

This chain links TRBV5-1 with TRBJ1-3, with 7 bases identical to TRBD1. V lost 4 bases to trimming and J lost 0 bases; unmatched junction nucleotides: 10. The CDR3 consists of 17 residues. Germline loops: CDR1 SGHRS, CDR2 YFSETQ. The CDR3 region is CASSDGTESYSGNTIYF. CDR3 DNA: TGCGCCAGCAGCGATGGGACAGAGTCTTACTCTGGAAACACCATATATTTT.